This T cell receptor beta chain was obtained from a study of spatial heterogeneity in lung cancer. Study in general: Consistent detection of more beta-chain than alpha-chain sequences was observed. Across the raw uncorrected reads, a unique TCR and UMI combination was observed, on average, more than ten times.

Study-wide points: One measure, the expanded intratumoral alpha and beta TCR count, tracked tumor mutation counts.

This clonotype was detected many times. Its antigen remains unidentified. On each TCR cDNA molecule, a unique molecular identifier was present. TCRdb reprocessed the 5' RACE reads with MiXCR, giving one entry per CDR3 protein. The sample includes around 12,000 distinct CDR3 sequences, over 4.5% of them seen just once. The time point was: sample taken at primary tumor resection. Whole RNA obtained from tumor, nontumor lung or frozen PBMC underwent sequencing without sorting. The ends were cut back, 3 bases at V and 7 bases at J, with 10 bases in the middle. Germline CDR1 is MDHEN and CDR2 is SYDVKM. The CDR3 has 12 amino acids.

This sequence joins TRBV28 and TRBJ2-7, with D uncertain. The sequences come from lung tumor tissue, collected at surgery. The clonotype originates from a male donor with early-stage non-small cell lung cancer. The CDR3 sequence is CASSFRVEEQYF. CDR3 coding DNA: TGTGCCAGCAGTTTTAGGGTTGAGGAGCAGTACTTC.